Following are 5 T cell receptor beta chains from one sample sequenced in a study of blood T cell repertoires in COVID-19. Measured with immunoSEQ multiplex PCR; TCRdb has only the in-frame clones, and not every one. The data contain 430,000 or so clones, 70% to 90% of them singletons. Sequenced material: peripheral blood. These receptors all come from a man between 18 and 35 years old with COVID-19, enrolled during active disease.

The chain combines TRBV24-1 with TRBJ2-1, with D perhaps matching TRBD2 (6 bases). The germline gives CDR1 KGHDR, CDR2 SFDVKD. Trimming left V 9 bases short and J 3 bases short, with 17 bases between. The CDR3 length is 15 residues. For the CDR3, the DNA is TGTGCCACCCGAGCGTCAGCGGACTACTACAATGAGCAGTTCTTC. Its protein product is CATRASADYYNEQFF.

The chain employs TRBV6-2 or TRBV6-3 and TRBJ1-5; 7 bases match TRBD1. Germline-derived CDR1 and CDR2 are MNHEY and SVGEGT. The CDR3 has 16 residues. With V trimmed by 2 bases and J by 6 bases, 10 bases remained unmatched. CDR3 nucleotides: TGTGCCAGCAGTTACCATACTGACAGGGTTGGTCAGCCCCAGCATTTT. This encodes CASSYHTDRVGQPQHF.

The rearrangement uses TRBV7-2 and TRBJ2-4; maybe TRBD2 (5 bases). The CDR3 has 16 residues. V shed 2 bases and J shed 6 bases, with 17 bases lying between them. CDR1 SGHTA and CDR2 FQGNSA come from the germline V gene. The CDR3 protein is CASSLMVRSAGNIQYF. CDR3 coding DNA: TGTGCCAGCAGCTTAATGGTACGGTCCGCGGGAAACATTCAGTACTTC.

The V call is TRBV7-3, the J call TRBJ2-2; tentative D call: TRBD2 (5 bases). Per the germline V gene, CDR1 is SGHTA and CDR2 is FQGTGA. This CDR3 has 13 amino acids. Trimming shortened V by 2 bases and J by 6 bases, and 7 bases separated the two germline ends. The CDR3 reads CASSLDYSGELFF. In nucleotides, the CDR3 is TGTGCCAGCAGCTTAGACTACTCCGGGGAGCTGTTTTTT.

The chain combines TRBV6-6 with TRBJ2-3; no firm D call. The CDR3 has 12 residues. Between the trimmed V and J ends, which lost 5 bases and 11 bases, there was a span of 14 bases. Germline V gives CDR1 MNHNY, CDR2 SVGAGI (reference sequence). CDR3 residues: CASSPLAEEQYF. The CDR3 DNA follows: TGTGCCAGCAGTCCCTTGGCAGAGGAGCAGTATTTT.